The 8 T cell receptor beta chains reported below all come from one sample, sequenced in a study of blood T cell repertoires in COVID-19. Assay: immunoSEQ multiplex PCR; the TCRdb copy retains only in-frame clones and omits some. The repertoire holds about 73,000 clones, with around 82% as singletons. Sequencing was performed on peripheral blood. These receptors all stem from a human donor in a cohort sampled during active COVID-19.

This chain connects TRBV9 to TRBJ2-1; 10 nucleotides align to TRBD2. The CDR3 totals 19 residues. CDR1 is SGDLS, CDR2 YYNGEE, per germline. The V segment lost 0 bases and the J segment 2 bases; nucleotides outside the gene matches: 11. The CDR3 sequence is CASSVVRSGGAVAYNEQFF. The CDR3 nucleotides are TGTGCCAGCAGCGTAGTTCGGAGCGGGGGGGCCGTCGCCTACAATGAGCAGTTCTTC.

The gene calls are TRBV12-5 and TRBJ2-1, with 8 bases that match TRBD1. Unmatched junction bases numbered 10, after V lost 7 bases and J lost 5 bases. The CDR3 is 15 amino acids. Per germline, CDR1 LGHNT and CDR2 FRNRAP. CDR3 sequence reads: CASAPPDRVHNEQFF. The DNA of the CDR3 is TGTGCTAGTGCCCCTCCGGACAGGGTTCACAATGAGCAGTTCTTC.

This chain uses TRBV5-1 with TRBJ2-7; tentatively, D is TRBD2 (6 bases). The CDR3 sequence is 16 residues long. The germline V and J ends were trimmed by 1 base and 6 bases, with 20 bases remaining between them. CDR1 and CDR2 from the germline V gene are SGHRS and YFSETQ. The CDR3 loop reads CASSLRVGGRGSEQYF. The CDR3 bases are TGCGCCAGCAGCTTGCGAGTGGGTGGCCGGGGGAGCGAGCAGTACTTC.

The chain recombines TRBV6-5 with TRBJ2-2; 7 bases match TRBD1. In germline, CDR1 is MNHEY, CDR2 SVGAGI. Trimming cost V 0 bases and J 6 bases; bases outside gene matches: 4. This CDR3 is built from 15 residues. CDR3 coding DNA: TGTGCCAGCAGTTACTCGACAGGGATTTCCGGGGAGCTGTTTTTT. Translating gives CASSYSTGISGELFF.

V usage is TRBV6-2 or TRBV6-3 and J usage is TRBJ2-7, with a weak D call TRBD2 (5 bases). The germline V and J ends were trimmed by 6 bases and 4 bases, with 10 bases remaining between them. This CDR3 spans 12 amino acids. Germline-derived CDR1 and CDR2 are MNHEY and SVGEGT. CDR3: CASSPTGYEQYF. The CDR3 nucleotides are TGTGCCAGCAGCCCTACGGGGTACGAGCAGTACTTC.

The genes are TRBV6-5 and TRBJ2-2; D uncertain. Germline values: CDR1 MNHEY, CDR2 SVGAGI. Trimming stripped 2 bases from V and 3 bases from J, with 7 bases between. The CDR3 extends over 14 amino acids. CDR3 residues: CASSYRPDTGELFF. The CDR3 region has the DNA TGTGCCAGCAGTTACCGTCCCGACACCGGGGAGCTGTTTTTT.

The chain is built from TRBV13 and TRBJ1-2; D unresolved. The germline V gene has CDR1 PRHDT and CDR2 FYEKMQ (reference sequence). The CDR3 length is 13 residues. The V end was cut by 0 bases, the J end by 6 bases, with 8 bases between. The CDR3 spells CASSLGGLNGYTF. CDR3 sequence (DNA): TGTGCCAGCAGCTTAGGTGGACTGAATGGCTACACCTTC.

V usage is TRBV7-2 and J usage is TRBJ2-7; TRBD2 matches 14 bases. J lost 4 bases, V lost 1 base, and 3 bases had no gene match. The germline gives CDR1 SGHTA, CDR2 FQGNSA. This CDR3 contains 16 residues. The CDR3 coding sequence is TGTGCCAGCAGCTTAGAGGGGACTAGCGGGGGTTACGAGCAGTACTTC. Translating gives CASSLEGTSGGYEQYF.